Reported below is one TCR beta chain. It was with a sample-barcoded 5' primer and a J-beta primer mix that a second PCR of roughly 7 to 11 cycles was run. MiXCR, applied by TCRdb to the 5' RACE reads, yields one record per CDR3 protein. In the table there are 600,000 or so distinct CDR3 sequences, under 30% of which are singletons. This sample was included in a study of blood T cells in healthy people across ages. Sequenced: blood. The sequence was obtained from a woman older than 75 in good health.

The CDR3, as DNA: TGTGCCAGCAGCTTAGGGGCGGGGACTAGCGGTGGCGAGCAGTACTTC. Protein: CASSLGAGTSGGEQYF. The chain joins TRBV7-2 to TRBJ2-4, with TRBD2 matching over 11 bases. The J call may be in error: the DNA end matches TRBJ2-7 better. Germline V gene sequence: CDR1 SGHTA, CDR2 FQGNSA. The CDR3 runs 16 residues.